This TCR beta chain was recovered during a study of read filtering for tumor transcriptome and immune sequencing. From about 400 ng of RNA, a library with molecular barcoded alpha/delta and beta/gamma adaptors was made. MiXCR, run by TCRdb on the reads, gives a single entry per CDR3 protein. The repertoire holds 35,000 to 40,000 distinct CDR3 sequences, with around 13% as singletons. This clonotype was seen ten or more times. V was clipped by 2 bases and J by 9 bases; unmatched bases: 9. The CDR3 contains 14 residues. In germline, CDR1 is MDHEN, CDR2 SYDVKM. This receptor was obtained from a donor aged 40 or older with multiple myeloma. Sequenced material: a population of CD138-negative cells sorted from bone marrow. The chain carries TRBV28 and TRBJ2-7; 8 positions agree with TRBD2. CDR3 region: CASSLRLAPAGQYF. The CDR3 DNA reads TGTGCCAGCAGTTTACGACTAGCGCCCGCCGGGCAGTACTTC.